This note documents a single T cell receptor (beta chain) sequence. This entry belongs to a study of T-cell reconstitution after alpha-beta-depleted transplantation in children. Preparation of the TCRbeta library was carried out with unique molecular identifiers. TCRdb independently ran MiXCR on the PCR reads; one entry per CDR3 protein. This sample yields under 750,000 distinct CDR3 sequences, of which roughly 23% are seen a single time; roughly 14% belongs to the top ten. Germline values: CDR1 SQVTM, CDR2 ANQGSEA. The CDR3 has 17 residues. V dropped 4 bases and J dropped 2; count of bases not matched to a gene: 14.

V gene TRBV29-1 combines with J gene TRBJ2-1; 7 bases line up with TRBD2. This receptor was taken from a boy in the first two years of life who had a stem cell transplant for acute myeloid leukemia, so the T cells may come from the graft donor. This specimen was PBMCs, mostly from graft donor cells, taken 360 days after TCRalphabeta/CD19-depleted stem cell transplant. Here the CDR3 reads CSVGHRTGGGPYNEQFF. DNA of the CDR3: TGCAGCGTTGGTCACAGAACCGGCGGGGGTCCCTACAATGAGCAGTTCTTC.